This TCR beta chain appears in the sequencing data of a study of blood T cell repertoires in COVID-19. Study-wide background: Samples representing acute and convalescent COVID-19 were sourced from the United States, Italy and Spain. Nucleic acid was either cDNA or gDNA, and it came from T cells, B-cell-depleted T cells, or PBMCs.

Participants came from roughly 25 US areas, aged about 18 to 90 years. Before being deemed recovered, Cohort 3 donors had two negative PCRs, clearance, or symptom resolution. This table comes from immunoSEQ multiplex PCR, and its TCRdb copy is limited to in-frame clones, with some not included. In the table there are 300,000 or so clones, more than 85% of which are singletons. Germline V gene data show CDR1 as SGDLS and CDR2 as YYNGEE. V trimming: 2 bases; J trimming: 13 bases; junction bases outside the gene matches: 10. This CDR3 is 15 amino acids long. The sample consisted of PBMCs or T cells enriched from blood (not recorded which). The receptor comes from a woman aged 30 to 39 who had recovered from COVID-19. This chain joins TRBV9 and TRBJ1-6, with 9 bases matching TRBD1. The CDR3 loop is CASSVGGTGKAPLHF. The CDR3 nucleotides read TGTGCCAGCAGCGTGGGGGGGACAGGGAAGGCTCCCCTCCACTTT.